The 30 T cell receptor beta chains below were found in one sample sequenced in a study of circulating CD8 cells and anti-PD-1 response in melanoma. Sorting of live CD3+CD8+TCRalphabeta+ cells by PD-1 and/or TIGIT gave four subsets. Each library started from approximately 15 ng of total RNA using the QIAseq Immune Repertoire TCR panel. TCRdb passed the reads through MiXCR, listing each CDR3 protein once. The sample holds 400 to 500 distinct CDR3 sequences, roughly 10% seen once. Sample: CD8+ T cells from PBMCs, taken at baseline or after one month of anti-PD-1 therapy (not recorded which). The receptors derive from a human donor with melanoma.

This clonotype ranks as hyperexpanded (1% or more). V gene TRBV28 combines with J gene TRBJ2-7; D may be TRBD2 (6 bases). Trimming took 4 bases from V and 6 from J, leaving 10 bases between them. This CDR3 has 12 residues. Germline V gene sequence: CDR1 MDHEN, CDR2 SYDVKM. CDR3 sequence: CASSSRLVEQYF. CDR3 bases: TGTGCCAGCAGTTCCCGACTAGTCGAGCAGTACTTC.

This clonotype occurred a few times. The V call is TRBV27, the J call TRBJ2-1; tentatively, D is TRBD2 (5 bases). Germline V CDR1 and CDR2: MNHEY, SMNVEV (reference sequence). V was pared by 5 bases and J by 3 bases, with 14 bases between. The length of the CDR3 is 15 residues. The CDR3 here is CASSPSSYNYNEQFF. CDR3 sequence (DNA): TGTGCCAGCAGTCCATCTAGCTATAACTACAATGAGCAGTTCTTC.

By share, this clonotype counts as medium-sized. The chain has TRBV28 and TRBJ1-2; 10 bases line up with TRBD1. This CDR3 is built from 15 residues. The V segment lost 1 base and the J segment 6 bases; nucleotides outside the gene matches: 5. The germline V gene encodes CDR1 MDHEN and CDR2 SYDVKM. The CDR3 loop reads CASSLFDRGLDGYTF. CDR3 nucleotides: TGTGCCAGCAGTTTATTCGACAGGGGGCTAGATGGCTACACCTTC.

This clonotype is categorized as large (0.1 to 1%). The rearrangement uses TRBV7-2 and TRBJ2-3, with unresolved D. This CDR3 region has 14 residues. Per the germline V gene, CDR1 is SGHTA and CDR2 is FQGNSA. Trimming took off 6 bases at V and 2 bases at J, with 12 bases between the two ends. The CDR3 nucleotides read TGTGCCAGCAGTCACTCCCGGACCACAGATACGCAGTATTTT. Encoded protein: CASSHSRTTDTQYF.

By sample share, this clonotype is medium-sized (0.01 to 0.1%). The CDR3 coding sequence is TGTGCCAGCAGTTTTTATGCTTCACCCCTCCACTTT. It is translated as CASSFYASPLHF. The chain is built from TRBV28 and TRBJ1-6; no definite D call. The CDR3 runs to 12 residues. V was shortened by 3 bases and J by 9 bases, with 6 bases between the two germline ends. Germline CDR1 MDHEN, CDR2 SYDVKM.

This clonotype is labeled medium-sized. The chain uses TRBV7-2 and TRBJ1-1, with a possible D match to TRBD1 (6 bases). Trimming shortened V by 11 bases and J by 4 bases, and 17 bases separated the two germline ends. This CDR3 is 13 amino acids long. Per germline, CDR1 SGHTA and CDR2 FQGNSA. The CDR3 DNA sequence: TGTGCCGGAGAGGGGGGGTTAGGCACTGAAGCTTTCTTT. This sequence encodes CAGEGGLGTEAFF. Variable domain in full (rest from reference TRBV7-2 and TRBJ1-1): GAGVSQSPSNKVTEKGKDVELRCDPISGHTALYWYRQSLGQGLEFLIYFQGNSAPDKSGLPSDRFSAERTGGSVSTLTIQRTQQEDSAVYLCAGEGGLGTEAFFGQGTRLTVV.

This clonotype is medium-sized in the sample. The CDR3 loop is CASSTSLAGGYSYNEQFF. CDR3 DNA: TGTGCCAGTAGTACATCGTTAGCGGGAGGGTACTCCTACAATGAGCAGTTCTTC. This chain uses TRBV19 with TRBJ2-1; 11 bases fit TRBD2. The V gene's germline CDR1 is LNHDA and CDR2 SQIVND (reference sequence). V was clipped by 4 bases and J by 0 bases; unmatched bases: 8. The length of the CDR3 is 18 residues.

This clonotype is large by share. The chain couples TRBV28 to TRBJ1-5, with D perhaps TRBD1 (6 bases). Trimming took off 6 bases at V and 4 bases at J, with 16 bases between the two ends. The CDR3 covers 15 residues. Germline-derived CDR1 and CDR2 are MDHEN and SYDVKM. The CDR3 nucleotides are TGTGCCAGCAGGGCCGTGGACAGCCTGAATCAGCCCCAGCATTTT. Its protein product is CASRAVDSLNQPQHF.

This clonotype is large in the sample. The chain recombines TRBV28 with TRBJ2-7; weak D call: TRBD1 (5 bases). The CDR3 contains 13 residues. Germline V gives CDR1 MDHEN, CDR2 SYDVKM. V lost 10 bases and J 0 bases, leaving 13 bases between the germline ends. CDR3 in DNA: TGTGCCACCCTAGGGGTCTCCTCCTACGAGCAGTACTTC. Its translation: CATLGVSSYEQYF.

As regards this clonotype: A read error likely explains this, since a far larger clone differs by one base. This sequence joins TRBV28 and TRBJ2-2, with D possibly matching TRBD2 (6 bases). The CDR3 sequence is 15 residues long. CDR1 MDHEN and CDR2 SYDVKM come from the germline V gene. The CDR3 DNA reads as TGTGCCAGCAGCCGGCTAGCGAGAGGCACCGGGGAGCTGCTTTTT. It yields the protein CASSRLARGTGELLF.

This clonotype is judged large. V usage is TRBV18 and J usage is TRBJ2-5, with D possibly being TRBD1 or TRBD2 (5 bases each). V was pared by 0 bases and J by 2 bases, with 19 bases between. Germline V gene sequence: CDR1 KGHSH, CDR2 LQKENI. CDR3 length: 18 amino acids. CDR3 loop: CASSPPVGTGVFQETQYF. In DNA form, the CDR3 reads TGTGCCAGCTCACCACCAGTCGGGACCGGGGTCTTTCAAGAGACCCAGTACTTC.

Judged by abundance, this clonotype is large (0.1 to 1%). This chain joins TRBV7-7 and TRBJ2-1; D gene uncertain. The V gene lost 5 bases and the J gene lost 5 bases, with 13 bases spanning the gap. CDR1 and CDR2 (germline): SSHAT, FNYEAQ (reference sequence). The CDR3 runs 14 residues. The CDR3 loop is CASSKSRSHNEQFF. The CDR3, as DNA: TGTGCCAGCAGCAAAAGCAGATCCCACAATGAGCAGTTCTTC.

By share of the sample, this clonotype is large. The V gene is TRBV7-2, the J gene TRBJ2-7; TRBD1 agrees at 7 bases. V dropped 1 base and J dropped 0; count of bases not matched to a gene: 6. Germline V lookup: CDR1 SGHTA, CDR2 FQGNSA. The CDR3 sequence is 16 residues long. CDR3 region: CASSLEGAGRSYEQYF. The CDR3 DNA reads as TGTGCCAGCAGCTTAGAGGGGGCGGGCCGCTCCTACGAGCAGTACTTC. Looking up the rest from reference TRBV7-2 and TRBJ2-7 gives the full variable domain: GAGVSQSPSNKVTEKGKDVELRCDPISGHTALYWYRQSLGQGLEFLIYFQGNSAPDKSGLPSDRFSAERTGGSVSTLTIQRTQQEDSAVYLCASSLEGAGRSYEQYFGPGTRLTVT.

This clonotype appeared a few times. Given a much more abundant clone one base away, this may be a read error. The chain combines TRBV20-1 with TRBJ2-7; D perhaps matches TRBD1 (6 bases). This CDR3 is 15 amino acids long. V was shortened by 3 bases and J by 0 bases, with 15 bases between the two germline ends. Germline CDR1 reads DFQATT; CDR2 reads SNEGSKA (reference sequence). CDR3 bases: TGCAGTGCTAGTGGGGGCTGGGGCCGCTCCTACGAGCAGTACTTC. Protein: CSASGGWGRSYEQYF.

By share of the sample, this clonotype is large (0.1 to 1%). V usage is TRBV28 and J usage is TRBJ2-7, with a tentative D call TRBD1 (6 bases). The CDR3 covers 12 residues. Germline CDR1 MDHEN, CDR2 SYDVKM. Deletions cut 4 bases from V and 5 bases from J, with 9 bases between. This chain's CDR3 is CASSWGLDEQYF. CDR3 coding DNA: TGTGCCAGCAGTTGGGGGCTTGACGAGCAGTACTTC.

The chain is built from TRBV19 and TRBJ2-2, with D unclear. The germline V gene has CDR1 LNHDA and CDR2 SQIVND (reference sequence). There are 13 residues in the CDR3. V was clipped by 7 bases and J by 4 bases, with 10 bases between them. CDR3 amino acids: CASIDTPTGELFF. Written as DNA, the CDR3 is TGTGCCAGTATAGATACCCCCACCGGGGAGCTGTTTTTT.

This clonotype is medium-sized by share. This rearrangement joins TRBV11-2 to TRBJ2-7; 9 nucleotides agree with TRBD1. The germline V gene has CDR1 SGHAT and CDR2 FQNNGV. The ends lost 6 bases at V and 5 bases at J; junction bases unmatched: 11. There are 15 residues in the CDR3. In DNA form, the CDR3 reads TGTGCCAGCAGACCCATAGACAGGGGGGACAACGAGCAGTACTTC. Its protein product is CASRPIDRGDNEQYF.

By sample share, this clonotype is large. CDR3 sequence: CASSQPTGGYSGGELFF. DNA for the CDR3: TGTGCCAGCAGCCAACCTACAGGGGGCTACTCCGGCGGGGAGCTGTTTTTT. The gene calls are TRBV14 and TRBJ2-2; TRBD1 matches at 9 bases. The CDR3 contains 17 residues. The germline V gene has CDR1 SGHDN and CDR2 FVKESK. V trimming: 2 bases; J trimming: 7 bases; junction bases outside the gene matches: 11.

This clonotype qualifies as large. V and J are TRBV19 and TRBJ2-1; 9 positions agree with TRBD2. Germline V lookup: CDR1 LNHDA, CDR2 SQIVND (reference sequence). V lost 4 bases, J lost 6 bases, and 7 bases stayed unmatched. The CDR3 is 15 amino acids. Written as DNA, the CDR3 is TGTGCCAGTAGTACCCCAGGACTAGCGCGCAATGAGCAGTTCTTC. This codes for CASSTPGLARNEQFF.

By share of the sample, this clonotype is large. J is TRBJ2-7 and V is TRBV10-3, with D possibly TRBD2 on 6 matching bases. Between the trimmed V and J ends, which lost 3 bases and 3 bases, there was a span of 18 bases. This CDR3 is 16 amino acids long. The V gene's germline CDR1 is ENHRY and CDR2 SYGVKD. DNA for the CDR3: TGTGCCATCAGTGATGTTGGGTCGGGAGAGGACTACGAGCAGTACTTC. This gives the protein CAISDVGSGEDYEQYF.

As to this clonotype: The junction and the germline gene differ at one end; a read error may be behind it. The chain links TRBV7-9 to TRBJ2-7; D assignment may be TRBD1 or TRBD2 (5 bases each). This CDR3 region has 16 residues. CDR1 and CDR2 (germline): SEHNR, FQNEAQ (reference sequence). The CDR3 coding sequence is TGTGCCCGCAGCTTAGAAGGGGCTAGCAGGCCCTACGAGCAGTACTTC. Translated: CARSLEGASRPYEQYF.

By share of the sample, this clonotype is medium-sized. The chain is built from TRBV7-2 and TRBJ2-3; TRBD2 aligns across 11 bases. Germline-derived CDR1 and CDR2 are SGHTA and FQGNSA. The CDR3 is 15 amino acids. After removal of 3 bases from V and 12 bases from J, the junction contained 11 bases not matched to a gene. The DNA for the CDR3 is TGTGCCAGCAGCTTTGGGGGAACTAGCGGGAGCGTACAGTATTTT. Translation gives CASSFGGTSGSVQYF. Using reference TRBV7-2 and TRBJ2-3 for the parts outside the CDR3, the full variable domain is GAGVSQSPSNKVTEKGKDVELRCDPISGHTALYWYRQSLGQGLEFLIYFQGNSAPDKSGLPSDRFSAERTGGSVSTLTIQRTQQEDSAVYLCASSFGGTSGSVQYFGPGTRLTVL.

This clonotype is labeled large. This chain links TRBV28 with TRBJ2-5, with 9 bases lining up with TRBD1. CDR1 and CDR2 (germline): MDHEN, SYDVKM. The CDR3 is 19 residues long. V shed 5 bases, J shed 1 base, and the junction held 17 bases outside the gene matches. CDR3 protein: CASSPGQGMEGSVQETQYF. CDR3 bases: TGTGCCAGCAGTCCCGGACAGGGGATGGAGGGCTCTGTCCAAGAGACCCAGTACTTC.

This clonotype qualifies as medium-sized (0.01 to 0.1%). The V call is TRBV2, the J call TRBJ2-1; 14 bases line up with TRBD2. The germline V gene has CDR1 SNHLY and CDR2 FYNNEI. This CDR3 is 17 amino acids long. V shed 5 bases, J shed 4 bases, and the junction held 7 bases outside the gene matches. The CDR3 sequence is CASSTGTSGRVYNEQFF. The CDR3 coding sequence is TGTGCCAGCAGTACCGGGACTAGCGGGAGAGTATACAATGAGCAGTTCTTC.

This clonotype is medium-sized by share. The chain carries TRBV30 and TRBJ2-4; D is ambiguous. CDR1 and CDR2 (germline): GTSNPN, SVGIG (reference sequence). This CDR3 comprises 16 residues. V dropped 2 bases and J dropped 1 base, with 15 bases sitting between them. In DNA form, the CDR3 reads TGTGCCTGGAGTCCCGCCCGGCCCGTGGCCAAAAACATTCAGTACTTC. Protein product: CAWSPARPVAKNIQYF. The whole variable domain, remainder taken from reference TRBV30 and TRBJ2-4, is SQTIHQWPATLVQPVGSPLSLECTVEGTSNPNLYWYRQAAGRGLQLLFYSVGIGQISSEVPQNLSASRPQDRQFILSSKKLLLSDSGFYLCAWSPARPVAKNIQYFGAGTRLSVL.

Only a few counts were recorded for this clonotype. J is TRBJ2-1 and V is TRBV5-6; D might be TRBD2 (5 bases). Between the trimmed V and J ends, which lost 6 bases and 4 bases, there was a span of 14 bases. The CDR3 covers 14 residues. CDR1 SGHDT and CDR2 YYEEEE come from the germline V gene. The CDR3: CASISNRGYNEQFF. In DNA form, the CDR3 reads TGTGCCAGCATCTCAAATCGGGGATACAATGAGCAGTTCTTC.

Relative to its sample, this clonotype is large. This chain links TRBV28 with TRBJ2-7, with 9 bases identical to TRBD2. CDR3 length equals 15 residues. Trimming cost V 7 bases and J 2 bases; bases outside gene matches: 9. Germline values: CDR1 MDHEN, CDR2 SYDVKM. The CDR3 loop is CASIYSGSPPYEQYF. The CDR3 nucleotides are TGTGCCAGCATATATAGCGGGAGCCCGCCCTACGAGCAGTACTTC.

This clonotype is categorized as hyperexpanded. This chain connects TRBV5-4 to TRBJ2-4, with D tentatively TRBD2 (5 bases). Germline values: CDR1 SGHNT, CDR2 YYREEE (reference sequence). This CDR3 is built from 16 residues. V was cut by 3 bases and J by 0 bases, with 13 bases left in between. The DNA of the CDR3 is TGTGCCAGCAGCTCCCGGGATTACCTAGCCAAAAACATTCAGTACTTC. It is translated as CASSSRDYLAKNIQYF.

This clonotype rates as medium-sized. The chain is built from TRBV19 and TRBJ1-5; D gene uncertain. This CDR3 is built from 15 residues. Looked up from germline, CDR1 is LNHDA and CDR2 is SQIVND (reference sequence). Trimming cost V 3 bases and J 0 bases, with 9 bases left between them. In nucleotides, the CDR3 is TGTGCCAGTAGTATGGCGACAAATAGCAATCAGCCCCAGCATTTT. Its protein is CASSMATNSNQPQHF. Together with reference TRBV19 and TRBJ1-5, the CDR3 gives the full variable domain: DGGITQSPKYLFRKEGQNVTLSCEQNLNHDAMYWYRQDPGQGLRLIYYSQIVNDFQKGDIAEGYSVSREKKESFPLTVTSAQKNPTAFYLCASSMATNSNQPQHFGDGTRLSIL.

This clonotype is large (0.1 to 1%) in the sample. V and J are TRBV5-4 and TRBJ2-1; 8 bases align to TRBD2. CDR1 is SGHNT, CDR2 YYREEE, per germline (reference sequence). After removal of 0 bases from V and 9 bases from J, the junction contained 8 bases not matched to a gene. The CDR3 is 15 amino acids. The CDR3 DNA follows: TGTGCCAGCAGCTTGGGGGCGGGAGGTTATACTGAGCAGTTCTTC. It translates to CASSLGAGGYTEQFF.